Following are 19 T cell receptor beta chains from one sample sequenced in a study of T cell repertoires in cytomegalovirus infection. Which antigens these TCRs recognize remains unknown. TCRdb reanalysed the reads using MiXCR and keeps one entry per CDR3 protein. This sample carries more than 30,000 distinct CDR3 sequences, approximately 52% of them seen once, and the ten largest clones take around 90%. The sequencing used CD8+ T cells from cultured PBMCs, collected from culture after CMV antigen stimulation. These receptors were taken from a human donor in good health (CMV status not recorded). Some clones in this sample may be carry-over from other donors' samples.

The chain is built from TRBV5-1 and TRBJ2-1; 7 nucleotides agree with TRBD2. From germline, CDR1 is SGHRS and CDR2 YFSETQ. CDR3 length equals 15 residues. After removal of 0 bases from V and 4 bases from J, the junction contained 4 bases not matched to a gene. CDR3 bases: TGCGCCAGCAGCTTGGAGGGACTACCGTACAATGAGCAGTTCTTC. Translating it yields CASSLEGLPYNEQFF.

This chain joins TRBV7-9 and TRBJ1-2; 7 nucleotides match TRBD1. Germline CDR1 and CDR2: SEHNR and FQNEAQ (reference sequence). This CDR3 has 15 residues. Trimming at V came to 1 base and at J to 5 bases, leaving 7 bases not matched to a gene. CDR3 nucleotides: TGTGCCAGCAGCTTAGGGGGCAGGGGGAGTTATGGCTACACCTTC. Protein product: CASSLGGRGSYGYTF.

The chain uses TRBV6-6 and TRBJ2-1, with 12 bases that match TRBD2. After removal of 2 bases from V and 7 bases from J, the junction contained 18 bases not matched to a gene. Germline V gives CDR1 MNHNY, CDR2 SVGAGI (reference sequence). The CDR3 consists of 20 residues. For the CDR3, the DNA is TGTGCCAGCAGTTACACCACTAGCGGGGGGCTCATACCCCTGGCAAATGAGCAGTTCTTC. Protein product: CASSYTTSGGLIPLANEQFF.

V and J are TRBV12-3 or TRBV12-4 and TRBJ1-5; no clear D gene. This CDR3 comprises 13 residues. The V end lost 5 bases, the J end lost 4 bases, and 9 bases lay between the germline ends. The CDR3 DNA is TGTGCCAGCAGTGACGGACCAAATCAGCCCCAGCATTTT. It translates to CASSDGPNQPQHF.

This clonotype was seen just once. CDR3 DNA sequence: TGCAGCGTTGCTACAGGGGGCGGGAATGAAGCTTTCTTT. Its protein is CSVATGGGNEAFF. V is TRBV29-1 and J is TRBJ1-1; TRBD1 matches 9 bases. CDR3 length: 13 residues. V lost 4 bases to trimming and J lost 7 bases; unmatched junction nucleotides: 7. The V gene's germline CDR1 is SQVTM and CDR2 ANQGSEA.

The chain's CDR3 is CASSQEWTSGNSYEQYF. CDR3 sequence (DNA): TGTGCCAGCAGCCAAGAATGGACTAGCGGGAACTCCTACGAGCAGTACTTC. The rearrangement uses TRBV3-1 and TRBJ2-7; TRBD2 matches 12 bases. The V and J ends lost 0 bases and 0 bases, in that order; junction bases with no gene match: 3. Germline CDR1 is LGHDT and CDR2 is YNNKEL (reference sequence). This CDR3 has 17 amino acids.

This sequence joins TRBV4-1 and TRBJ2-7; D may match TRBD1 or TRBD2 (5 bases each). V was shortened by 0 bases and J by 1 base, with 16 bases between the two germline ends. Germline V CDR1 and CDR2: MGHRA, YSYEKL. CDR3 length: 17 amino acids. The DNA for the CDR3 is TGCGCCAGCAGCCAAGATCCCCTTGGGACCGGGTCCTACGAGCAGTACTTC. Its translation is CASSQDPLGTGSYEQYF.

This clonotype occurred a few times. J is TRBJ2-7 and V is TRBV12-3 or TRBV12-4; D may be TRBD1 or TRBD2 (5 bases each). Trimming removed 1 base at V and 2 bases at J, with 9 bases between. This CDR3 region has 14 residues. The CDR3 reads CASSLGDAAYEQYF. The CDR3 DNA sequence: TGTGCCAGCAGTTTAGGGGACGCAGCCTACGAGCAGTACTTC.

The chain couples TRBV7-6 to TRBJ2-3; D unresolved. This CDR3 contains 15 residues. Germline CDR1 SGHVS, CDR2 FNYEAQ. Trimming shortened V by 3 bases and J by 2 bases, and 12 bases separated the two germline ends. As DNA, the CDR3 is TGTGCCAGCAGCTTTCAGATGCATCCCACAGATACGCAGTATTTT. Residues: CASSFQMHPTDTQYF.

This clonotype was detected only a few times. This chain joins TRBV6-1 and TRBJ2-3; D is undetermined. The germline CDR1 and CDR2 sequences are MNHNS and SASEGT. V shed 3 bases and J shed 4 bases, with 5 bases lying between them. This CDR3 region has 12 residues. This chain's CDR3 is CASSDPPDTQYF. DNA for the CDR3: TGTGCCAGCAGTGACCCGCCAGATACGCAGTATTTT.

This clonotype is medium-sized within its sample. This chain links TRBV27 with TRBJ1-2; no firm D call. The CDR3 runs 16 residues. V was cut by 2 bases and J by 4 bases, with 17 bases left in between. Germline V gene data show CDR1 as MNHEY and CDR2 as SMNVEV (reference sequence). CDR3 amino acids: CASSLSLSTSTYGYTF. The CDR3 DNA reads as TGTGCCAGCAGTTTAAGCTTGAGTACGTCTACCTATGGCTACACCTTC.

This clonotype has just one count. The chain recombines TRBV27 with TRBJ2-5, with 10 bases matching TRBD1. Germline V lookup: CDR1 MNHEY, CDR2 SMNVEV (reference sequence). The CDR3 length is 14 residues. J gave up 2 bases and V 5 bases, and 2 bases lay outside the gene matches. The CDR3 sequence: CASSQGQGQETQYF. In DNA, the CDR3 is TGTGCCAGCAGTCAGGGACAGGGGCAAGAGACCCAGTACTTC.

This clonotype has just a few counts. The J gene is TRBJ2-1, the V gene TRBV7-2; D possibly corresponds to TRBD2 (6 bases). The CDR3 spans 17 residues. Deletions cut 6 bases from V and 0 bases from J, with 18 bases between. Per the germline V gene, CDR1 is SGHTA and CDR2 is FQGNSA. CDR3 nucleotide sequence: TGTGCCAGCAGACCTACTAGCTTGTCGGGCTCCTACAATGAGCAGTTCTTC. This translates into CASRPTSLSGSYNEQFF.

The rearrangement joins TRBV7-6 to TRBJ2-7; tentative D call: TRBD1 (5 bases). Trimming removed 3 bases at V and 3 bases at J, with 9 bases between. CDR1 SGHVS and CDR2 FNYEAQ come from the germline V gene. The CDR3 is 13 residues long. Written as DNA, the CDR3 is TGTGCCAGCAGCTTCGGACACGGCTACGAGCAGTACTTC. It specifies CASSFGHGYEQYF.

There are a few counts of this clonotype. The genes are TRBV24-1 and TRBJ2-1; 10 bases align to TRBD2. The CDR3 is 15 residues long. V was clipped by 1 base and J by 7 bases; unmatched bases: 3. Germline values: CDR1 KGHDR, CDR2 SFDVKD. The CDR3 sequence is CATSDFSGRNNEQFF. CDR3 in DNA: TGTGCCACCAGTGATTTTAGCGGGAGGAATAATGAGCAGTTCTTC.

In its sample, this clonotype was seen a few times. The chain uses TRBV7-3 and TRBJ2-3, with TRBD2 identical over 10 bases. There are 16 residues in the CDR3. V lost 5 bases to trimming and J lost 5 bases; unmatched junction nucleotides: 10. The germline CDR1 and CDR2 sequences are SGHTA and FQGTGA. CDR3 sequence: CASSPSGRAEGDTQYF. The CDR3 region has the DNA TGTGCCAGCAGCCCCAGCGGGAGGGCCGAGGGAGATACGCAGTATTTT.

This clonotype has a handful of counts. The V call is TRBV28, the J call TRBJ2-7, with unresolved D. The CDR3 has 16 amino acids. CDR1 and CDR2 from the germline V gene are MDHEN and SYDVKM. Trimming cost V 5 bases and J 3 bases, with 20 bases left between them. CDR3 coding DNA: TGTGCCAGCAGTCCCTTGAAGTCAAGAATGGTCTACGAGCAGTACTTC. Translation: CASSPLKSRMVYEQYF. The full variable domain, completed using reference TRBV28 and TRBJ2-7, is DVKVTQSSRYLVKRTGEKVFLECVQDMDHENMFWYRQDPGLGLRLIYFSYDVKMKEKGDIPEGYSVSREKKERFSLILESASTNQTSMYLCASSPLKSRMVYEQYFGPGTRLTVT.

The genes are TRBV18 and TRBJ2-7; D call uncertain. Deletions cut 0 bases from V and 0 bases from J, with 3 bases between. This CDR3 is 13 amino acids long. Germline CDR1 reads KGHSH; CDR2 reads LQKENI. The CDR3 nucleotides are TGTGCCAGCTCACCACCAGCCTCCTACGAGCAGTACTTC. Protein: CASSPPASYEQYF.

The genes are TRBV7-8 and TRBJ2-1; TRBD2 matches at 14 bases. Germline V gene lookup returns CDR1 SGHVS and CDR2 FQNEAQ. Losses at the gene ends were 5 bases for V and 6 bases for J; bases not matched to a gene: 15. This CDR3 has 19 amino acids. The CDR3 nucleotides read TGTGCCAGCAGCCCCAGGGGACTAGCGGGAGAACTCCTTGGCAATGAGCAGTTCTTC. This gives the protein CASSPRGLAGELLGNEQFF.